This T cell receptor beta chain appears in the sequencing data of a study of human T cells and chemical hapten exposure. Original processing notes: Counts of TCRs in each sample centred on a median of around 96,000 and extended from roughly 25,000 to 750,000. One entry per CDR3 protein results from TCRdb running MiXCR on the 5' RACE reads. TCRdb assigned the V and J calls; the authors' analysis was not used. Altogether 130,000 or so distinct CDR3 sequences are present, over 3.5% being singletons, with the ten largest covering under 1.5%. Total RNA was isolated from whole blood that had not been fractionated. This clonotype was observed at least ten times. The CDR3 has 16 residues. The V end was cut by 10 bases, the J end by 10 bases, with 28 bases between. Germline values: CDR1 MDHEN, CDR2 SYDVKM.

The TCR sequence derives from a female donor in good health. V usage is TRBV28 and J usage is TRBJ1-4; D perhaps matches TRBD1 (6 bases). The CDR3 region has the DNA TGTGCCACCGAAACCGCTGTGGGACATTCTATCGGAAAACTGTTTTTT. Translated, it gives CATETAVGHSIGKLFF.